Described below is a single T cell receptor (beta chain) sequence and its context. Its matching antigen is unknown. Together with a sample-barcoded 5' primer, a J-beta primer mix was included in a second PCR lasting roughly 6 to 12 cycles. A template-switch adaptor containing 12 random nucleotides labeled each cDNA molecule. TCRdb redid the calling of the 5' RACE reads with MiXCR, one entry per CDR3 protein. The table lists fewer than 650,000 distinct CDR3 sequences, about 25% of them singletons. This entry is derived from a study of blood T cells in healthy people across ages. Germline values: CDR1 MNHEY, CDR2 SVGAGI. After removal of 6 bases from V and 9 bases from J, the junction contained 8 bases not matched to a gene. This CDR3 contains 14 residues. The study's findings and limits: In these data, TCR beta diversity tracked strongly with naive T cell percentage. Versus aged donors, long-lived donors had higher diversity and more naive CD4+ cells.

These sequences were also reported in another study, on T cells of mothers and their children. As that report states: Sequencing revealed no T cell clones that were persistent and microchimeric.

The chain joins TRBV6-5 to TRBJ1-4; 9 positions agree with TRBD1. The sequence came from a boy between 2 and 10 years old in good health. The specimen sequenced was blood. The CDR3, as DNA: TGTGCCAGCAGCCCGGGACAGGGAGGACAAAAACTGTTTTTT. It yields the protein CASSPGQGGQKLFF.